The 7 T cell receptor beta chains in this list originate from one sample, sequenced in a study of blood T cell repertoires in COVID-19. Profiling relied on immunoSEQ multiplex PCR, and the TCRdb table lists in-frame clones only, not all of them. The table includes approximately 260,000 clones, 80% to 90% detected once. Sequences were obtained from peripheral blood. The receptors were sampled from a woman aged 70-85 years with COVID-19, enrolled during active disease.

V gene TRBV19 combines with J gene TRBJ2-3, with 10 bases lining up with TRBD2. The CDR3 is made up of 15 amino acids. The germline V gene encodes CDR1 LNHDA and CDR2 SQIVND (reference sequence). After removal of 4 bases from V and 5 bases from J, the junction contained 6 bases not matched to a gene. CDR3 residues: CASSNSGRALDTQYF. The CDR3 coding sequence is TGTGCCAGTAGTAACAGCGGGAGGGCCTTAGATACGCAGTATTTT.

The V gene is TRBV18, the J gene TRBJ2-5, with TRBD1 as a possible D gene (6 bases). Deletions cut 4 bases from V and 4 bases from J, with 13 bases between. Germline V gene lookup returns CDR1 KGHSH and CDR2 LQKENI. CDR3 size: 14 residues. CDR3 amino acids: CASSLNRDLETQYF. In DNA, the CDR3 is TGTGCCAGCTCACTAAACAGGGATCTAGAGACCCAGTACTTC. Using reference TRBV18 and TRBJ2-5 for the parts outside the CDR3, the full variable domain is NAGVMQNPRHLVRRRGQEARLRCSPMKGHSHVYWYRQLPEEGLKFMVYLQKENIIDESGMPKERFSAEFPKEGPSILRIQQVVRGDSAAYFCASSLNRDLETQYFGPGTRLLVL.

This chain links TRBV30 with TRBJ1-5; D is unclear. Trimming stripped 1 base from V and 5 bases from J, with 15 bases between. The CDR3 is made up of 15 amino acids. The V gene's germline CDR1 is GTSNPN and CDR2 SVGIG (reference sequence). This CDR3 is CAWSGALGGHQPQHF. CDR3 DNA: TGTGCCTGGAGTGGCGCCTTAGGAGGTCATCAGCCCCAGCATTTT.

This clone has only a few counts. CDR3 amino acids: CASSLGRGTNYGYTF. DNA for the CDR3: TGTGCCAGCAGCTTAGGAAGGGGCACTAACTATGGCTACACCTTC. The chain employs TRBV11-3 and TRBJ1-2, with a tentative D call TRBD1 (5 bases). V was cut by 1 base and J by 0 bases, with 9 bases left in between. Germline V gene lookup returns CDR1 SGHNT and CDR2 YENEEA. This CDR3 spans 15 amino acids.

This clone came up once. The rearrangement links TRBV5-3 to TRBJ2-1; 9 positions match TRBD2. Being an ORF, TRBV5-3 has a function that is uncertain. CDR3 length: 16 amino acids. Trimming at V came to 4 bases and at J to 7 bases, leaving 12 bases not matched to a gene. The CDR3 here is CARSLAWREGRNEQFF. DNA of the CDR3: TGTGCCAGAAGCCTGGCGTGGCGGGAGGGCCGAAATGAGCAGTTCTTC.

This clone was seen a single time. The rearrangement links TRBV19 to TRBJ2-3; weak D call: TRBD1 (5 bases). From germline, CDR1 is LNHDA and CDR2 SQIVND (reference sequence). The length of the CDR3 is 15 residues. V gave up 5 bases and J gave up 4 bases, with 16 bases separating them. CDR3 sequence: CASSAQGVRADTQYF. The CDR3 DNA reads TGTGCCAGTAGTGCCCAAGGGGTGAGAGCAGATACGCAGTATTTT.

The chain recombines TRBV10-3 with TRBJ2-1, with 9 nucleotides matching TRBD2. CDR3 size: 16 residues. J lost 7 bases, V lost 0 bases, and 7 bases had no gene match. Germline CDR1 and CDR2: ENHRY and SYGVKD. The CDR3 DNA is TGTGCCATCAGTGAGTCGTTGAGCGGGAGGTATAATGAGCAGTTCTTC. Its protein is CAISESLSGRYNEQFF.